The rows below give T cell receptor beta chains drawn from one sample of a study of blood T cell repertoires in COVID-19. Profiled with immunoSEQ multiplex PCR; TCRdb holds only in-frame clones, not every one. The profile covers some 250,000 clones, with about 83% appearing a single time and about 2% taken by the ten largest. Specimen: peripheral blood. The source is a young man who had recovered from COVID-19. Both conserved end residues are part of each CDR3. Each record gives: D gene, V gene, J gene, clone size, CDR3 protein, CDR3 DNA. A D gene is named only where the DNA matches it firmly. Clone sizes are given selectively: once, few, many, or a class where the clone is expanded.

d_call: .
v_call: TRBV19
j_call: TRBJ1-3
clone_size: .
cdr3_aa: CASTPWAPGNTIYF
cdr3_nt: TGTGCCAGTACCCCCTGGGCCCCTGGAAACACCATATATTTT

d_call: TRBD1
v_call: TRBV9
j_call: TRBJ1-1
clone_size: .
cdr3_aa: CASSVGQGGNTEAFF
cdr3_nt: TGTGCCAGCAGCGTGGGACAGGGGGGAAACACTGAAGCTTTCTTT

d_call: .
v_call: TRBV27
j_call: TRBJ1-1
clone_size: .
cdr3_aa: CASSLGQGDEAFF
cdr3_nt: TGTGCCAGCAGTTTAGGGCAGGGTGATGAAGCTTTCTTT

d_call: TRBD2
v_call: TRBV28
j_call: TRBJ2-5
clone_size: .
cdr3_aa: CASSTAGGRETQYF
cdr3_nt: TGTGCCAGCAGTACCGCGGGGGGGAGGGAGACCCAGTACTTC

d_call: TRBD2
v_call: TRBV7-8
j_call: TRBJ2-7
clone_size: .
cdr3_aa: CASSPIRSAGEQYF
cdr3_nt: TGTGCCAGCAGCCCGATTAGGTCAGCGGGGGAGCAGTACTTC

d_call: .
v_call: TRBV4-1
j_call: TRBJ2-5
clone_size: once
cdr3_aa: CASSQARGETQYF
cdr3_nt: TGCGCCAGCAGCCAAGCCAGGGGAGAGACCCAGTACTTC

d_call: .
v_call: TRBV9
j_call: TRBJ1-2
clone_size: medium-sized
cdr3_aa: CASSGDNLYGYTF
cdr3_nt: TGTGCCAGCAGCGGTGACAACCTCTATGGCTACACCTTC

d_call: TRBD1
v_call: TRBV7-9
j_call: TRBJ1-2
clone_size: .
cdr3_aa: CASSLTGREGYTF
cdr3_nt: TGTGCCAGCAGCTTGACAGGGCGAGAAGGCTACACCTTC

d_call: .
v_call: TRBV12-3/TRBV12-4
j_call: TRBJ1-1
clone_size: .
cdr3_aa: CASRSRENTEAFF
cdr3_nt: TGTGCCAGCAGGTCGAGAGAGAACACTGAAGCTTTCTTT

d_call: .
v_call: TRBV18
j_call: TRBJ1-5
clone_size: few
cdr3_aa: CASSHEVARNQPQHF
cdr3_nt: TGTGCCAGCTCACACGAGGTGGCGCGGAATCAGCCCCAGCATTTT

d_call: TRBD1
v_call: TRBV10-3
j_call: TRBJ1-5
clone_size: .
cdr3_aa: CAISEETGGSQPQHF
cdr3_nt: TGTGCCATCAGTGAGGAGACAGGGGGGTCTCAGCCCCAGCATTTT

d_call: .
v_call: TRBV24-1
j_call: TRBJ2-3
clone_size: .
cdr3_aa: CATSDLGQGSTDTQYF
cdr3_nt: TGTGCCACCAGTGATTTGGGGCAGGGAAGCACAGATACGCAGTATTTT

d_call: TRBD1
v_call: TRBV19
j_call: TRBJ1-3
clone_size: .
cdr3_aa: CASSTAPTGSDTIYF
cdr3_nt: TGTGCCAGTAGTACAGCCCCGACAGGGAGCGACACCATATATTTT

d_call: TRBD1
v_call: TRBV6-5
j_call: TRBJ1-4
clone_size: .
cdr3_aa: CASSRQGSGEKLFF
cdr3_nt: TGTGCCAGCAGCCGACAGGGGAGTGGCGAAAAACTGTTTTTT

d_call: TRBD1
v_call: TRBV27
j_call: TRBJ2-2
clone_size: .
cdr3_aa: CASSSTTGTDNTGELFF
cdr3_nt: TGTGCCAGCAGTTCTACCACCGGGACAGATAACACCGGGGAGCTGTTTTTT

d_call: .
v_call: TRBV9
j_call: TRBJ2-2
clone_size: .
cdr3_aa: CASSVVPGSGELFF
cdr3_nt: TGTGCCAGCAGCGTAGTACCAGGGTCCGGGGAGCTGTTTTTT

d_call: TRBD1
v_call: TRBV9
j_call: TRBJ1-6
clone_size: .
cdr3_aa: CASSVTSGTGTWVSPLHF
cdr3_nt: TGTGCCAGCAGCGTCACCTCCGGGACAGGGACATGGGTTTCACCCCTCCACTTT

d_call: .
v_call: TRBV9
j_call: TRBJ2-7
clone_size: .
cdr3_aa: CASSVASGSYEQYF
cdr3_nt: TGTGCCAGCAGCGTAGCATCGGGATCCTACGAGCAGTACTTC

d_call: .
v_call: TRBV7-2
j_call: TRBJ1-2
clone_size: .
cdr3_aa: CASSLNGNGWYGYTF
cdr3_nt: TGTGCCAGCAGCCTAAACGGGAATGGATGGTATGGCTACACCTTC

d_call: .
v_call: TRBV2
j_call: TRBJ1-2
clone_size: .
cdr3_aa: CASTRTENGYTF
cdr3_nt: TGTGCCAGCACCCGGACAGAAAATGGCTACACCTTC

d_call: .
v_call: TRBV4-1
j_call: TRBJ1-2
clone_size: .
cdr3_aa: CASSQVGSGYGYTF
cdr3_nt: TGCGCCAGCAGCCAAGTGGGTTCGGGCTATGGCTACACCTTC

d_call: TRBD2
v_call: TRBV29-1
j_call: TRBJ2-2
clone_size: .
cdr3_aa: CSVVSLAGRTGELFF
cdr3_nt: TGCAGCGTTGTCTCCCTAGCGGGGCGCACCGGGGAGCTGTTTTTT

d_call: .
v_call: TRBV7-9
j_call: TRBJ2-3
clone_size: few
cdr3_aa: CASSYLGSHTDTQYF
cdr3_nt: TGTGCCAGCAGCTACTTAGGGAGTCACACAGATACGCAGTATTTT

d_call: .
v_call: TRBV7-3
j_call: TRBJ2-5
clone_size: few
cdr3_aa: CASSLNNLPGQETQYF
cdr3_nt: TGTGCCAGCAGCTTAAACAACCTCCCGGGCCAAGAGACCCAGTACTTC

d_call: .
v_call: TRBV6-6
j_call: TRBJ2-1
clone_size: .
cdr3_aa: CASSPPRRYSYNEQFF
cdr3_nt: TGTGCCAGCAGCCCTCCGCGGCGGTACTCCTACAATGAGCAGTTCTTC

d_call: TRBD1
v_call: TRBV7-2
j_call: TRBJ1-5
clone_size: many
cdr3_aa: CASSPGGASNQPQHF
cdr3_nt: TGTGCCAGCAGTCCAGGGGGAGCTAGCAATCAGCCCCAGCATTTT

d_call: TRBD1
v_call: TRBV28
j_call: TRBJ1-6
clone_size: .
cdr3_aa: CASSSWTGAALYTLHF
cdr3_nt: TGTGCCAGCAGTTCGTGGACAGGGGCCGCCCTGTACACCCTCCACTTT

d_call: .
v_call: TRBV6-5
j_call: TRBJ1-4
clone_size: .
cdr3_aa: CASSGWTNEKLFF
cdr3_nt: TGTGCCAGCTCTGGCTGGACTAATGAAAAACTGTTTTTT

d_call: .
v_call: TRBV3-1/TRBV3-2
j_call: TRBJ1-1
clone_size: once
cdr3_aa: CASSQPGTTGVAFF
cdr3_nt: TGTGCCAGCAGCCAACCTGGGACAACCGGGGTAGCTTTCTTT

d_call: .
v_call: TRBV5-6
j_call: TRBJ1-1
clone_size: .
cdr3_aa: CASSFGRGWNTEAFF
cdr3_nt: TGTGCCAGCAGCTTTGGAAGGGGCTGGAACACTGAAGCTTTCTTT

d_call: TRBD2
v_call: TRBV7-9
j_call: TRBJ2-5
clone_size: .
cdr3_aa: CASIPSSGGETQYF
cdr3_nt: TGTGCCAGTATCCCTTCTAGCGGGGGAGAGACCCAGTACTTC

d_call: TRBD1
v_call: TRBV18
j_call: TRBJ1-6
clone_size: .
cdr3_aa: CASSRTGNNSPLHF
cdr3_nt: TGTGCCAGCTCACGGACAGGGAATAATTCACCCCTCCACTTT

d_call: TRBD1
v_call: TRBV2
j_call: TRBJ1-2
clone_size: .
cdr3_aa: CASSGLGQLNGYTF
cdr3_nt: TGTGCCAGCAGCGGTTTGGGACAGCTAAATGGCTACACCTTC

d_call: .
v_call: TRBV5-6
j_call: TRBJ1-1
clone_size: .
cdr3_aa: CASSVRAEAFF
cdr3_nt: TGTGCCAGCAGCGTTCGGGCTGAAGCTTTCTTT

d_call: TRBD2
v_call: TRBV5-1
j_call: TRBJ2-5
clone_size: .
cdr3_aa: CASSPGGAVGETQYF
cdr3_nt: TGCGCCAGCAGCCCCGGGGGGGCCGTGGGGGAGACCCAGTACTTC

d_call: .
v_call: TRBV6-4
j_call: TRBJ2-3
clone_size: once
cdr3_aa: CASSEGSSGTDTQYF
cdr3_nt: TGTGCCAGCAGTGAGGGGTCTAGCGGCACAGATACGCAGTATTTT

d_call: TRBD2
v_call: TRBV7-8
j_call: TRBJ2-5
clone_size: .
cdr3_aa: CASSVGTSGGPQETQYF
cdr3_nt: TGTGCCAGCAGCGTTGGGACTAGCGGGGGGCCCCAAGAGACCCAGTACTTC

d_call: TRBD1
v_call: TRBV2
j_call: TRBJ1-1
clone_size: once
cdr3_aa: CASFAGQGHEAFF
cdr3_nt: TGTGCCAGCTTCGCCGGACAGGGCCATGAAGCTTTCTTT

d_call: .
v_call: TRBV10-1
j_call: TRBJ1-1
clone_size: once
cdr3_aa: CASSGQMNTEAFF
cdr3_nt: TGCGCCAGCAGTGGTCAAATGAACACTGAAGCTTTCTTT

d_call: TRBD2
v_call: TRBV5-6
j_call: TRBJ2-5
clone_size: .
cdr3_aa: CASSKPREEETQYF
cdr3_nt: TGTGCCAGCAGCAAACCCCGGGAGGAGGAGACCCAGTACTTC

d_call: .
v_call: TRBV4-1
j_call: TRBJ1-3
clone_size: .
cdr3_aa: CASSSGNTIYF
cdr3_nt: TGCGCCAGCAGTAGTGGAAACACCATATATTTT

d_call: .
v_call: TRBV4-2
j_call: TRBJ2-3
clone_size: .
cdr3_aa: CASSLAGPDTQYF
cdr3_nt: TGTGCCAGCAGCCTGGCAGGGCCAGATACGCAGTATTTT

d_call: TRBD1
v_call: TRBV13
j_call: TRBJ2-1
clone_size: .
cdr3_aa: CASSPPGQNYNEQFF
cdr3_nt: TGTGCCAGCAGCCCACCGGGACAGAACTACAATGAGCAGTTCTTC

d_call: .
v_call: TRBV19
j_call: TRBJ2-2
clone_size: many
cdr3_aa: CASNPGPTGGELFF
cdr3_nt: TGTGCCAGTAACCCGGGTCCTACGGGCGGGGAGCTGTTTTTT

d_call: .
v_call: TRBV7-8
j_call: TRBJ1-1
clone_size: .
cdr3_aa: CASSLGRGFRAFF
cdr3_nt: TGTGCCAGCAGCTTAGGAAGAGGGTTTAGGGCTTTCTTT

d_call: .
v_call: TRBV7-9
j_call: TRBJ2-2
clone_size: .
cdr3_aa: CASSLGGGTGELFF
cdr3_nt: TGTGCCAGCAGCTTAGGGGGCGGCACCGGGGAGCTGTTTTTT

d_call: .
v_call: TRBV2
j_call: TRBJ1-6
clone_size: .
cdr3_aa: CASRDGGSRAYNSPLHF
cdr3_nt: TGTGCCAGCAGGGATGGGGGCTCGCGAGCCTATAATTCACCCCTCCACTTT

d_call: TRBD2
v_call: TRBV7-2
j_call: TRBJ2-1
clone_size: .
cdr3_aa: CASSLSGTTSGNEQFF
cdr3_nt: TGTGCCAGCAGCTTATCCGGGACTACCAGTGGGAATGAGCAGTTCTTC

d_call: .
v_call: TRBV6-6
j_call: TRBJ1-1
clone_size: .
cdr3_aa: CASKTGPSGTEAFF
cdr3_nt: TGTGCCAGTAAGACCGGGCCCAGCGGAACTGAAGCTTTCTTT

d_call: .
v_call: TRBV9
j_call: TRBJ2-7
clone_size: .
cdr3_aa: CASSPQSGYEQYF
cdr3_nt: TGTGCCAGCAGCCCACAATCTGGCTACGAGCAGTACTTC

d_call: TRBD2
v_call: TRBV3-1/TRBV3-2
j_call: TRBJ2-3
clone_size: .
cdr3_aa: CASSQGTSSDTQYF
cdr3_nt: TGTGCCAGCAGCCAAGGGACTAGTTCAGATACGCAGTATTTT